This entry lists 24 T cell receptor beta chains sequenced from one sample in a study of blood T cells in healthy people across ages. A J-beta primer mix and a sample-barcoded 5' primer were used in a second PCR of about 6 to 12 cycles. TCRdb passed the 5' RACE reads through MiXCR, listing each CDR3 protein once. The profile shows fewer than 1,200,000 distinct CDR3 sequences, about 23% of them singletons. These sequences were also reported in another study, on T cells of mothers and their children.

The sample taken for sequencing was blood. All receptors come from a girl aged 2 to 10 in good health.

The chain uses TRBV27 and TRBJ1-2, with TRBD1 as a possible D gene (5 bases). This CDR3 comprises 14 residues. The V gene lost 3 bases and the J gene lost 3 bases, with 11 bases spanning the gap. Germline lookup yields CDR1 MNHEY and CDR2 SMNVEV (reference sequence). CDR3 DNA sequence: TGTGCCAGCAGTTTTGGGGCCGTGGACTATGGCTACACCTTC. Translating gives CASSFGAVDYGYTF.

The chain is built from TRBV18 and TRBJ2-7; the match to TRBD1 covers 10 bases. The J segment lost 3 bases and the V segment lost 5 bases, leaving 16 bases of the junction unmatched. This CDR3 has 18 amino acids. The germline CDR1 and CDR2 sequences are KGHSH and LQKENI. CDR3 DNA sequence: TGTGCCAGCTCAGGCCTCCGTGTCCGGGACAGGGGACTCTACGAGCAGTACTTC. Its protein product is CASSGLRVRDRGLYEQYF.

The genes are TRBV12-3 or TRBV12-4 and TRBJ1-1; 7 bases match TRBD1. V was clipped by 5 bases and J by 4 bases; unmatched bases: 13. CDR3 length equals 16 residues. CDR3 sequence: CASSPELTGLSTEAFF. In DNA form, the CDR3 reads TGTGCCAGCAGTCCAGAATTGACAGGGTTAAGCACTGAAGCTTTCTTT.

V usage is TRBV29-1 and J usage is TRBJ2-7; D ambiguous. The CDR3 is 12 residues long. The ends were cut back, 0 bases at V and 3 bases at J, with 6 bases in the middle. CDR1 SQVTM and CDR2 ANQGSEA come from the germline V gene. CDR3 DNA: TGCAGCGTTGAAGATGGTCTCTACGAGCAGTACTTC. Its protein is CSVEDGLYEQYF.

The chain carries TRBV5-1 and TRBJ2-1, with a weak D call TRBD2 (6 bases). V gave up 5 bases and J gave up 3 bases, with 15 bases separating them. Germline V CDR1 and CDR2: SGHRS, YFSETQ. The CDR3 runs 15 residues. Here the CDR3 DNA reads TGCGCCAGCAGAAAGGGCGGGGAGAACTACAATGAGCAGTTCTTC. It is translated as CASRKGGENYNEQFF.

This clonotype showed up just a few times. The final CDR3 position lacks the conserved phenylalanine or tryptophan, pointing to a likely read error. The J gene is TRBJ2-7, the V gene TRBV6-5; tentatively, D is TRBD1 or TRBD2 (5 bases each). Germline CDR1 reads MNHEY; CDR2 reads SVGAGI. This CDR3 is built from 15 residues. V lost 3 bases and J lost 4, with 16 bases in between. The CDR3 reads CASSYAGTETYEQYL. The DNA of the CDR3 is TGTGCCAGCAGTTATGCCGGGACGGAGACTTACGAGCAGTACCTC.

This clonotype was counted only a few times. A read error is likely, as this CDR3 ends without the conserved phenylalanine or tryptophan. The rearrangement uses TRBV5-1 and TRBJ2-3; D not resolved. The CDR3 has 14 residues. The V end was cut by 4 bases, the J end by 2 bases, with 11 bases between. The V gene's germline CDR1 is SGHRS and CDR2 YFSETQ. The CDR3 sequence is CASSRVPLTDTQYL. The CDR3 DNA reads as TGCGCCAGCAGCCGCGTCCCCCTCACAGATACGCAGTATCTT.

This clonotype was observed a few times. The gene calls are TRBV7-9 and TRBJ2-1, with 7 bases aligning to TRBD2. V dropped 0 bases and J dropped 5; count of bases not matched to a gene: 7. CDR1 and CDR2 (germline): SEHNR, FQNEAQ (reference sequence). The CDR3 length is 16 residues. The CDR3 DNA follows: TGTGCCAGCAGCTTAGCTTTAGGGGACTACGACAATGAGCAGTTCTTC. Translated: CASSLALGDYDNEQFF.

In nucleotides, the CDR3 is TGCAGCGTCGGACCTAACTCTGGAAACACCATATATTTT. This codes for CSVGPNSGNTIYF. The chain is built from TRBV29-1 and TRBJ1-3; D not resolved. The V gene lost 6 bases and the J gene lost 0 bases, with 9 bases spanning the gap. Germline V gene data show CDR1 as SQVTM and CDR2 as ANQGSEA. The CDR3 sequence is 13 residues long.

V gene TRBV20-1 combines with J gene TRBJ2-7; tentatively, D is TRBD2 (5 bases). CDR1 DFQATT and CDR2 SNEGSKA come from the germline V gene (reference sequence). The CDR3 has 14 amino acids. Trimming left V 4 bases short and J 5 bases short, with 18 bases between. The DNA for the CDR3 is TGCAGTGCTAAACCGGGAACCTCAGGAAACGAGCAGTACTTC. Its translation is CSAKPGTSGNEQYF.

Remarks on this clonotype: Given a much more abundant clone one base away, this may be a read error. This rearrangement joins TRBV6-5 to TRBJ2-1, with 11 bases fitting TRBD2. This CDR3 comprises 13 residues. Germline-derived CDR1 and CDR2 are MNHEY and SVGAGI. Unmatched junction bases numbered 4, after V lost 11 bases and J lost 4 bases. The DNA for the CDR3 is TGTGCCTGCGGGACTAGCGGATACAATGAGCAGTTCTTC. It is translated as CACGTSGYNEQFF.

This clonotype was counted only a few times. V is TRBV10-3 and J is TRBJ2-5, with D tentatively TRBD2 (5 bases). CDR1 and CDR2 from the germline V gene are ENHRY and SYGVKD. Trimming left V 8 bases short and J 2 bases short, with 15 bases between. The CDR3 is 14 residues long. DNA of the CDR3: TGTGCCATCCGGGGAGAAGAGGGTCAAGAGACCCAGTACTTC. This codes for CAIRGEEGQETQYF.

This clonotype was observed a few times. The DNA of the CDR3 is TGTGCCAGCACTAGACAGGGGCGCTCTGGAAACACCATATATTTT. Translated: CASTRQGRSGNTIYF. The rearrangement links TRBV12-3 or TRBV12-4 to TRBJ1-3; 8 bases agree with TRBD1. After removal of 7 bases from V and 0 bases from J, the junction contained 5 bases not matched to a gene. CDR3 size: 15 residues.

The chain employs TRBV6-6 and TRBJ2-3; D remains unclear. CDR1 is MNHNY, CDR2 SVGAGI, per germline (reference sequence). V was trimmed by 6 bases and J by 3 bases, leaving 10 bases between them. The CDR3 consists of 13 residues. CDR3 protein: CASSGVLTDTQYF. In DNA form, the CDR3 reads TGTGCCAGCAGCGGCGTCTTAACAGATACGCAGTATTTT.

This chain links TRBV20-1 with TRBJ2-5; possible D gene TRBD2, 6 bases. V dropped 3 bases and J dropped 5 bases, with 16 bases sitting between them. The CDR3 has 14 residues. Germline assignment: CDR1 DFQATT and CDR2 SNEGSKA (reference sequence). CDR3: CSARVPGARETQYF. The CDR3 DNA is TGCAGTGCTAGGGTACCGGGAGCTCGCGAGACCCAGTACTTC.

The rearrangement links TRBV7-9 to TRBJ2-5; maybe TRBD1 (5 bases). Per the germline V gene, CDR1 is SEHNR and CDR2 is FQNEAQ (reference sequence). The V and J ends lost 5 bases and 5 bases respectively, with 18 bases between them. This CDR3 region has 15 residues. This CDR3 reads CASSHGHNPGETQYF. The CDR3 nucleotides are TGTGCCAGCAGCCATGGACACAATCCTGGGGAGACCCAGTACTTC.

With regard to this clonotype: The conserved final phenylalanine or tryptophan is absent from the CDR3, which likely points to a read error. Because the CDR3's place on the DNA is in doubt, the DNA is left out and the CDR3 is given as listed by TCRdb. This chain joins TRBV11-2 and TRBJ2-5; the table's TRBD1 call for D was not verified on the DNA. Per the germline V gene, CDR1 is SGHAT and CDR2 is FQNNGV. Inclusive of both ends, the CDR3 amounts to 12 amino acids. The CDR3 sequence is CASSLTGGHAFI.

This clonotype was seen a few times. The chain couples TRBV13 to TRBJ2-1, with TRBD1 as a possible D gene (5 bases). The CDR3 totals 15 residues. Germline V CDR1 and CDR2: PRHDT, FYEKMQ (reference sequence). Deletions cut 3 bases from V and 4 bases from J, with 13 bases between. In DNA form, the CDR3 reads TGTGCCAGCAGCTTGGTACAGGAGCCTTACAATGAGCAGTTCTTC. It specifies CASSLVQEPYNEQFF.

This clonotype was observed many times. The DNA for the CDR3 is TGCAGCGTATTCCGGGGGGTTCAAGAGACCCAGTACTTC. This translates into CSVFRGVQETQYF. The V gene is TRBV29-1, the J gene TRBJ2-5; 7 bases are a match to TRBD2. The germline V gene has CDR1 SQVTM and CDR2 ANQGSEA. This CDR3 has 13 amino acids. The J segment lost 2 bases and the V segment lost 6 bases, leaving 6 bases of the junction unmatched.

Concerning this clonotype: At one of its ends the junction is not consistent with the germline gene, which may arise from a read error. CDR3 loop: CASSPGPFTGELFF. In DNA form, the CDR3 reads TGCGCCAGCAGTCCGGGCCCCTTCACCGGGGAGCTGTTTTTT. The chain uses TRBV28 and TRBJ2-2; no firm D call. The CDR3 runs 14 residues. Germline V gene data show CDR1 as MDHEN and CDR2 as SYDVKM. Full variable domain (outside the CDR3, taken from reference TRBV28 and TRBJ2-2): DVKVTQSSRYLVKRTGEKVFLECVQDMDHENMFWYRQDPGLGLRLIYFSYDVKMKEKGDIPEGYSVSREKKERFSLILESASTNQTSMYLCASSPGPFTGELFFGEGSRLTVL.

This clonotype was seen a handful of times. The CDR3 sequence is CASSLAGVRSPLHF. The CDR3 nucleotides read TGTGCCAGCAGCTTAGCAGGGGTCAGGTCACCCCTCCACTTT. V and J are TRBV7-6 and TRBJ1-6; the D gene is possibly TRBD1 (5 bases). CDR3 length: 14 residues. Trimming took 0 bases from V and 10 from J, leaving 10 bases between them. Germline lookup yields CDR1 SGHVS and CDR2 FNYEAQ.

CDR3 bases: TGTGCCAGCAGCCAAGTGTCGACACCCCTCCACTTT. This sequence encodes CASSQVSTPLHF. The chain couples TRBV3-1 to TRBJ1-6; D remains ambiguous. V was shortened by 1 base and J by 11 bases, with 6 bases between the two germline ends. CDR1 LGHDT and CDR2 YNNKEL come from the germline V gene (reference sequence). CDR3 length: 12 residues.

This chain connects TRBV6-5 to TRBJ2-5; the D is unclear. The end of the DNA is better explained by TRBJ2-7, so the J call may be wrong. CDR1 is MNHEY, CDR2 SVGAGI, per germline. This CDR3 contains 15 residues. DNA for the CDR3: TGTGCCAGCAGTTTAGTGATGTTAAAGCGAGACGAGCAGTACTTC. Protein product: CASSLVMLKRDEQYF.

The chain joins TRBV4-2 to TRBJ1-1, with 8 bases fitting TRBD1. V shed 5 bases and J 6 bases; nucleotides not matched to a gene: 11. CDR3 size: 15 residues. CDR1 and CDR2 from the germline V gene are LGHNA and YNFKEQ. CDR3 residues: CASSTQGQAVPEAFF. CDR3 nucleotide sequence: TGTGCCAGCAGCACCCAGGGACAGGCGGTCCCTGAAGCTTTCTTT.